The clone carrying this T cell receptor beta chain was picked up one time. These data come from a study of T cells in Graves' hyperthyroidism and ophthalmopathy. Study-level background: Peripheral blood sampling occurred at initial diagnosis, before any treatment.

Hyperthyroidism in the patients, aged 18 to 65, was newly diagnosed and under 2 months in duration. Before ophthalmopathy appeared, progressors gave blood at initial hyperthyroidism diagnosis. CDR1 and CDR2 from the germline V gene are SEHNR and FQNEAQ (reference sequence). The CDR3 spans 15 residues. V gave up 3 bases and J gave up 5 bases; unmatched junction bases: 7. Amplified regions were TCR beta CDR3 sequences from RNA transcripts. The TCR CDR3 first-round RT-PCR relied on the HTBI primer set. TCRdb reprocessed the multiplex PCR reads with MiXCR, giving one entry per CDR3 protein. The sample contains hundreds of thousands of distinct CDR3 sequences, around 25% of which appear only once.

The TCR originated in a man aged 35-49 years with Graves' hyperthyroidism that later progressed to Graves' ophthalmopathy. J is TRBJ2-7 and V is TRBV7-9; 10 bases align to TRBD1. Material: blood. CDR3 nucleotide sequence: TGTGCCAGCAGCTTCTACCGGGACAGGGGCCACGAGCAGTACTTC. As protein: CASSFYRDRGHEQYF. The full variable domain, in which reference TRBV7-9 and TRBJ2-7 provide the parts outside the CDR3, is DTGVSQNPRHKITKRGQNVTFRCDPISEHNRLYWYRQTLGQGPEFLTYFQNEAQLEKSRLLSDRFSAERPKGSFSTLEIQRTEQGDSAMYLCASSFYRDRGHEQYFGPGTRLTVT.